The 10 T cell receptor beta chains given below trace back to one sample, sequenced in a study of radiation and T cells in renal cell carcinoma. TCRdb's copy holds only in-frame clones and misses some; the assay was immunoSEQ multiplex PCR. The sample holds 50,000 to 65,000 clones; about 83% are singletons and the top ten take about 6.3%. Time point indicated: blood 4 weeks post-SBRT, at nephrectomy. Treatment noted: 15 Gy SBRT to primary tumor, nephrectomy 4 weeks later. The sample here was blood, taken from a patient whose treatment included radiotherapy and nephrectomy. These receptors were obtained from a man aged 55 to 70 with renal cell carcinoma.

This clone showed up just a few times. This chain uses TRBV7-9 with TRBJ2-7; D perhaps matches TRBD1 (5 bases). The germline gives CDR1 SEHNR, CDR2 FQNEAQ (reference sequence). V dropped 3 bases and J dropped 5 bases, with 11 bases sitting between them. The length of the CDR3 is 13 residues. The CDR3 reads CASSFVSRDEQYF. The CDR3 DNA reads as TGTGCCAGCAGCTTTGTCTCCAGGGACGAGCAGTACTTC.

The count of this clone is one. V usage is TRBV12-1 and J usage is TRBJ2-1; the table's TRBD1 call for D was not verified on the DNA. TRBV12-1 has pseudogene status. This CDR3 comprises 17 residues. The CDR3 DNA reads as TGTGCCAGCAGCTTTGCCCCATCTTGTGGCCGAAACAATGAGCAGTTCTTC. Its protein is CASSFAPSCGRNNEQFF.

The chain links TRBV9 to TRBJ1-2, with D maybe TRBD1 (5 bases). The germline V gene encodes CDR1 SGDLS and CDR2 YYNGEE. Deletions cut 0 bases from V and 0 bases from J, with 15 bases between. The CDR3 spans 17 residues. CDR3 sequence reads: CASSVGGRLSTNYGYTF. In DNA form, the CDR3 reads TGTGCCAGCAGCGTAGGGGGACGTCTCTCGACTAACTATGGCTACACCTTC.

The chain couples TRBV6-6 to TRBJ2-7; 10 positions match TRBD1. Germline CDR1 reads MNHNY; CDR2 reads SVGAGI (reference sequence). V shed 6 bases and J 6 bases; nucleotides not matched to a gene: 11. The CDR3 runs to 15 residues. The DNA for the CDR3 is TGTGCCAGCAGACCGGACAGGGGGAAATTCGGCGAGCAGTACTTC. Translating gives CASRPDRGKFGEQYF.

This clone appeared a few times. CDR3 bases: TGCGCCAGCAGCTTGGCTACTAGCGGGAGGGGGAATGAGCAGTTCTTC. It is translated as CASSLATSGRGNEQFF. The chain recombines TRBV5-1 with TRBJ2-1; 13 bases fit TRBD2. Germline V gene sequence: CDR1 SGHRS, CDR2 YFSETQ. The CDR3 runs 16 residues. Trimming took 0 bases from V and 7 from J; bases not matched to a gene: 4.

This chain joins TRBV2 and TRBJ1-3, with a weak D call TRBD1 (6 bases). Trimming shortened V by 2 bases and J by 2 bases, and 13 bases separated the two germline ends. The germline CDR1 and CDR2 sequences are SNHLY and FYNNEI. The CDR3 is 16 amino acids. For the CDR3, the DNA is TGTGCCAGCAGTGAAAACAGGGTTGGGGCTGGAAACACCATATATTTT. It translates to CASSENRVGAGNTIYF.

V is TRBV5-5 and J is TRBJ2-7; D might be TRBD1 or TRBD2, each matching 5 bases. Germline CDR1 is SGHKS and CDR2 is YYEKEE (reference sequence). The CDR3 has 13 amino acids. Trimming pared 2 bases from V and 6 bases from J, leaving 12 bases between. The CDR3 nucleotides are TGTGCCAGCAGCTTCGGGGCCCACGGCGAGCAGTACTTC. This codes for CASSFGAHGEQYF.

CDR3 in amino acids: CASSTTDRTLYGYTF. The CDR3 nucleotides are TGTGCCAGCAGCACCACTGACAGGACGCTCTATGGCTACACCTTC. V usage is TRBV9 and J usage is TRBJ1-2, with D perhaps matching TRBD1 (6 bases). Germline assignment: CDR1 SGDLS and CDR2 YYNGEE. The ends were cut back, 4 bases at V and 4 bases at J, with 17 bases in the middle. This CDR3 region has 15 residues.

The rearrangement links TRBV20-1 to TRBJ2-7; D ambiguous. The germline CDR1 and CDR2 sequences are DFQATT and SNEGSKA (reference sequence). There are 10 residues in the CDR3. The V end was cut by 4 bases, the J end by 3 bases, with 4 bases between. The CDR3 reads CSAKDYEQYF. The CDR3 bases are TGCAGTGCTAAGGACTACGAGCAGTACTTC.

Only one count was recorded for this clone. The chain links TRBV5-1 to TRBJ2-5; TRBD1 is a possible D gene (6 bases). The CDR3 covers 16 residues. Germline V CDR1 and CDR2: SGHRS, YFSETQ. Trimming left V 0 bases short and J 0 bases short, with 12 bases between. The CDR3 sequence: CASSLGRGSYQETQYF. As DNA, the CDR3 is TGCGCCAGCAGCTTGGGCAGGGGCTCATACCAAGAGACCCAGTACTTC.